The 11 T cell receptor beta chains listed next were all sequenced from one sample in a study of identical twins (dated by TCRdb to 2016 to 2017). Preparation of the library involved 5' RACE. Sequencing was performed on an Illumina HiSeq 2000. Using fastp trimming at Q25 and MiXCR clonotype assembly, TCRdb reanalyzed the public sequencing data and kept in-frame beta chains. Rows with a matching CDR3 protein are joined into one entry that keeps the most common DNA and genes. This sample has about 280,000 distinct CDR3 sequences in its table, and approximately 8.5% of those were observed once. Roughly 2.1% of the sample is held by the ten biggest clonotypes. The data also belong to a second study, concerning yellow fever vaccine responses in identical twins.

Input material: memory (CD45RO+) T cells sorted from blood. This specimen's cell subset or site label, per the study, means: CD45RO+ enriched T cells. All receptors derive from a young woman in good health.

V usage is TRBV7-4 and J usage is TRBJ1-5; D ambiguous. V gave up 8 bases and J gave up 6 bases, with 20 bases separating them. Germline V CDR1 and CDR2: SGHVT, SQSDAQ. The CDR3 length is 15 residues. The CDR3 sequence is CASRVRGPRSQPQHF. As DNA, the CDR3 is TGTGCCAGCCGAGTTCGGGGTCCCAGGAGTCAGCCCCAGCATTTT.

In this sample, this clonotype turned up many times. The chain links TRBV29-1 to TRBJ2-1, with 7 bases aligning to TRBD2. Germline V lookup: CDR1 SQVTM, CDR2 ANQGSEA. Unmatched junction bases numbered 3, after V lost 0 bases and J lost 1 base. The CDR3 is made up of 15 amino acids. CDR3 protein: CSVEEAGLSYNEQFF. The CDR3 DNA follows: TGCAGCGTTGAAGAAGCGGGGTTATCCTACAATGAGCAGTTCTTC.

The J gene is TRBJ2-5, the V gene TRBV5-5; perhaps TRBD1 as D (5 bases). The germline V and J ends were trimmed by 4 bases and 2 bases, with 12 bases remaining between them. The CDR3 has 14 residues. Germline CDR1 SGHKS, CDR2 YYEKEE (reference sequence). In DNA, the CDR3 is TGTGCCAGCAGCGATGGACATGATCAAGAGACCCAGTACTTC. It translates to CASSDGHDQETQYF.

Ten or more counts support this clonotype. CDR3 in DNA: TGTGCCATCAGTGGGCGGAGGGTGAACACCGGGGAGCTGTTTTTT. It specifies CAISGRRVNTGELFF. The V call is TRBV10-3, the J call TRBJ2-2, with TRBD2 as a possible D gene (6 bases). There are 15 residues in the CDR3. The ends were cut back, 4 bases at V and 1 base at J, with 10 bases in the middle. CDR1 and CDR2 from the germline V gene are ENHRY and SYGVKD.

Worth noting for this clonotype: This may be a read error, as it is one base from a much larger clone. This chain joins TRBV2 and TRBJ2-5; unclear D gene. The CDR3 has 12 amino acids. Germline loops: CDR1 SNHLY, CDR2 FYNNEI. The CDR3 protein is CASSGSAETQHF. The CDR3 DNA sequence: TGTGCCAGCAGTGGAAGCGCGGAGACCCAGCACTTC.

This clonotype was recorded a few times. V and J are TRBV20-1 and TRBJ2-1; D gene uncertain. Germline CDR1 DFQATT, CDR2 SNEGSKA (reference sequence). With 3 bases removed from V and 7 bases from J, the gap between germline ends came to 4 bases. The CDR3 is 10 amino acids. CDR3 in amino acids: CSASWNEQFF. The CDR3, as DNA: TGCAGTGCTAGTTGGAATGAGCAGTTCTTC.

This clonotype showed up just a few times. The rearrangement links TRBV12-3 or TRBV12-4 to TRBJ2-3; 11 positions match TRBD2. The CDR3 has 15 amino acids. Trimming cost V 6 bases and J 6 bases; bases outside gene matches: 8. Here the CDR3 DNA reads TGTGCCAGCAGCCGTAGCGGGAGGGCCCAGGATACGCAGTATTTT. It codes for CASSRSGRAQDTQYF.

This clonotype was counted only a few times. V is TRBV12-3 or TRBV12-4 and J is TRBJ1-3, with D unclear. Trimming cost V 6 bases and J 4 bases, with 13 bases left between them. This CDR3 has 14 amino acids. In DNA, the CDR3 is TGTGCCAGCAGGGCCTCGGCGGGAGGAAACACCATATATTTT. It is translated as CASRASAGGNTIYF.

This clonotype has a handful of counts. The chain is built from TRBV5-1 and TRBJ1-6, with 9 bases fitting TRBD1. The CDR3 runs 14 residues. Germline CDR1 is SGHRS and CDR2 is YFSETQ. With V trimmed by 4 bases and J by 10 bases, 6 bases remained unmatched. CDR3: CASSRGDRESPLHF. The CDR3 nucleotides read TGCGCCAGCAGCCGAGGGGACAGGGAGTCACCCCTCCACTTT. Combining the CDR3 with reference TRBV5-1 and TRBJ1-6 gives the whole variable domain KAGVTQTPRYLIKTRGQQVTLSCSPISGHRSVSWYQQTPGQGLQFLFEYFSETQRNKGNFPGRFSGRQFSNSRSEMNVSTLELGDSALYLCASSRGDRESPLHFGNGTRLTVT.

This clonotype was counted ten times or more. Relative to the germline gene, one junction end is altered; a read error may explain this. CDR3 DNA: TGTGCCAGTAGAATAGACAATCAGCCCCAGCATTTT. Translation: CASRIDNQPQHF. The rearrangement links TRBV19 to TRBJ1-5; no clear D. CDR3 length: 12 amino acids. Germline CDR1 reads LNHDA; CDR2 reads SQIVND (reference sequence). Using reference TRBV19 and TRBJ1-5 for the parts outside the CDR3, the full variable domain is DGGITQSPKYLFRKEGQNVTLSCEQNLNHDAMYWYRQDPGQGLRLIYYSQIVNDFQKGDIAEGYSVSREKKESFPLTVTSAQKNPTAFYLCASRIDNQPQHFGDGTRLSIL.

The chain couples TRBV4-1 to TRBJ2-3; 8 nucleotides align to TRBD2. This CDR3 has 15 residues. V dropped 7 bases and J dropped 4; count of bases not matched to a gene: 10. Per the germline V gene, CDR1 is MGHRA and CDR2 is YSYEKL. CDR3 in amino acids: CASTLAGSSSDTQYF. For the CDR3, the DNA is TGCGCCAGCACCTTAGCGGGATCCTCTTCAGATACGCAGTATTTT.